A selection of T cell receptor beta chains follows, all from one sample in a study of shared clonotypes between healthy human individuals. Here immunoSEQ multiplex PCR was the method, and the copy in TCRdb shows in-frame clones only, minus some. The sample holds approximately 2.5 million clones, 90% to 95% seen once. The sequenced material came from naive CD4+ T cells from PBMCs. The receptors were sampled from a man between 18 and 35 years old in good health. Some clones in this sample may be carry-over from other donors' samples. Each CDR3 is given with its conserved first and last residue. Each record gives: D gene, clone size, V gene, J gene, CDR3 protein, CDR3 DNA. D genes are given only for firm matches. A clone size is listed for some rows: how often the clone was seen (once, few, many), or a class if it is expanded.

d_call: NA
clone_size: NA
v_call: TRBV10-3
j_call: TRBJ1-1
cdr3_aa: CAISYLQGVSTEAFF
cdr3_nt: TGTGCCATCAGTTATCTCCAAGGGGTCTCGACTGAAGCTTTCTTT

d_call: TRBD2
clone_size: NA
v_call: TRBV7-2
j_call: TRBJ2-1
cdr3_aa: CASSGRLANRYNEQFF
cdr3_nt: TGTGCCAGCAGCGGAAGACTAGCGAACCGCTACAATGAGCAGTTCTTC

d_call: NA
clone_size: NA
v_call: TRBV19
j_call: TRBJ1-1
cdr3_aa: CASSTSRDTEAFF
cdr3_nt: TGTGCCAGTAGTACCTCCAGGGACACTGAAGCTTTCTTT

d_call: NA
clone_size: NA
v_call: TRBV7-3
j_call: TRBJ2-5
cdr3_aa: CASSAGQQETQYF
cdr3_nt: TGTGCCAGCAGCGCGGGACAGCAAGAGACCCAGTACTTC

d_call: NA
clone_size: NA
v_call: TRBV30
j_call: TRBJ2-7
cdr3_aa: CAWSVDPLYEQYF
cdr3_nt: TGTGCCTGGAGTGTTGATCCACTCTACGAGCAGTACTTC

d_call: NA
clone_size: NA
v_call: TRBV9
j_call: TRBJ2-3
cdr3_aa: CASSQTSHSTDTQYF
cdr3_nt: TGTGCCAGCAGCCAAACCAGCCATAGCACAGATACGCAGTATTTT

d_call: NA
clone_size: NA
v_call: TRBV6-6
j_call: TRBJ1-5
cdr3_aa: CASSQGSTFPQPQHF
cdr3_nt: TGTGCCAGCAGTCAGGGCTCCACATTCCCACAGCCCCAGCATTTT

d_call: NA
clone_size: NA
v_call: TRBV4-3
j_call: TRBJ2-3
cdr3_aa: CASSQGLGGTDTQYF
cdr3_nt: TGCGCCAGCAGCCAAGGGCTAGGGGGCACAGATACGCAGTATTTT

d_call: TRBD1
clone_size: NA
v_call: TRBV29-1
j_call: TRBJ2-5
cdr3_aa: CSAGQGRETQYF
cdr3_nt: TGCAGCGCGGGACAGGGGAGAGAGACCCAATACTTC

d_call: NA
clone_size: once
v_call: TRBV5-5
j_call: TRBJ2-3
cdr3_aa: CASSLYGGLVTQYF
cdr3_nt: TGTGCCAGCAGCTTGTATGGGGGGCTAGTTACGCAGTATTTT

d_call: NA
clone_size: once
v_call: TRBV7-2
j_call: TRBJ2-7
cdr3_aa: CASSLGRGRGYEQYF
cdr3_nt: TGTGCCAGCAGCTTAGGCAGGGGAAGGGGTTACGAGCAGTACTTC

d_call: NA
clone_size: NA
v_call: TRBV2
j_call: TRBJ2-1
cdr3_aa: CASTARIARPSYNEQFF
cdr3_nt: TGTGCCAGCACCGCCAGGATAGCCCGGCCCTCCTACAATGAGCAGTTCTTC

d_call: NA
clone_size: NA
v_call: TRBV18
j_call: TRBJ2-1
cdr3_aa: CASSPEGRNEQFF
cdr3_nt: TGTGCCAGCTCACCAGAAGGGCGGAATGAGCAGTTCTTC

d_call: NA
clone_size: NA
v_call: TRBV2
j_call: TRBJ2-5
cdr3_aa: CASSAGPPVAVSQYF
cdr3_nt: TGTGCCAGCAGTGCTGGACCCCCTGTTGCCGTTTCCCAGTACTTC

d_call: TRBD1
clone_size: NA
v_call: TRBV5-1
j_call: TRBJ1-2
cdr3_aa: CASSQGGSGYGYTF
cdr3_nt: TGCGCCAGCAGCCAGGGGGGCTCAGGCTATGGCTACACCTTC

d_call: NA
clone_size: NA
v_call: TRBV28
j_call: TRBJ1-5
cdr3_aa: CASRVSNQPQHF
cdr3_nt: TGTGCCAGCCGCGTTAGCAATCAGCCCCAGCATTTT

d_call: NA
clone_size: NA
v_call: TRBV19
j_call: TRBJ2-1
cdr3_aa: CASRFRGGIEQFF
cdr3_nt: TGTGCCAGCCGGTTTCGAGGGGGTATTGAGCAGTTCTTC

d_call: NA
clone_size: NA
v_call: TRBV7-2
j_call: TRBJ2-5
cdr3_aa: CASSSSVAKRETQYF
cdr3_nt: TGTGCCAGCAGCTCCTCGGTGGCCAAGAGGGAGACCCAGTACTTC

d_call: NA
clone_size: NA
v_call: TRBV19
j_call: TRBJ1-1
cdr3_aa: CASSIWFEAFF
cdr3_nt: TGTGCCAGTAGTATCTGGTTTGAAGCTTTCTTT

d_call: NA
clone_size: NA
v_call: TRBV19
j_call: TRBJ1-1
cdr3_aa: CASALRTDEAFF
cdr3_nt: TGTGCCAGTGCCCTTCGGACGGATGAAGCTTTCTTT

d_call: NA
clone_size: NA
v_call: TRBV29-1
j_call: TRBJ1-2
cdr3_aa: CSGGTGGYGYTF
cdr3_nt: TGCAGCGGTGGGACCGGGGGCTATGGCTACACCTTC

d_call: NA
clone_size: NA
v_call: TRBV18
j_call: TRBJ1-1
cdr3_aa: CASSPPRGPGHFNARTEAFF
cdr3_nt: TGTGCCAGCTCGCCTCCTCGGGGGCCGGGACACTTTAACGCGAGAACCGAAGCTTTCTTT

d_call: TRBD2
clone_size: once
v_call: TRBV7-9
j_call: TRBJ2-1
cdr3_aa: CASSSGTSGAEQFF
cdr3_nt: TGTGCCAGCAGCTCCGGGACTAGCGGTGCTGAGCAGTTCTTC

d_call: NA
clone_size: once
v_call: TRBV7-2
j_call: TRBJ1-2
cdr3_aa: CASSFSINYGYTF
cdr3_nt: TGTGCCAGCAGCTTTTCGATTAACTATGGCTACACCTTC

d_call: NA
clone_size: NA
v_call: TRBV30
j_call: TRBJ2-1
cdr3_aa: CAWSTGTTICSYNEQFF
cdr3_nt: TGTGCCTGGAGTACCGGGACCACCATATGCTCCTACAATGAGCAGTTCTTC

d_call: NA
clone_size: NA
v_call: TRBV6-1
j_call: TRBJ2-3
cdr3_aa: CASSEARWRVTDTQYF
cdr3_nt: TGTGCCAGCAGTGAAGCGCGGTGGAGAGTGACAGATACGCAGTATTTT

d_call: NA
clone_size: NA
v_call: TRBV7-3
j_call: TRBJ2-3
cdr3_aa: CASSPDADTQYF
cdr3_nt: TGTGCCAGCAGCCCAGACGCGGATACGCAGTATTTT

d_call: NA
clone_size: NA
v_call: TRBV4-1
j_call: TRBJ1-2
cdr3_aa: CASSQAGGIGYTF
cdr3_nt: TGCGCCAGCAGCCAAGCCGGGGGCATTGGCTACACCTTC

d_call: NA
clone_size: NA
v_call: TRBV28
j_call: TRBJ1-2
cdr3_aa: CASSIGGQGGYTF
cdr3_nt: TGTGCCAGCAGTATCGGGGGCCAGGGCGGCTACACCTTC

d_call: NA
clone_size: NA
v_call: TRBV18
j_call: TRBJ2-5
cdr3_aa: CASSPDDLGQYF
cdr3_nt: TGTGCCAGCTCACCGGACGATTTAGGCCAGTACTTC

d_call: NA
clone_size: NA
v_call: TRBV9
j_call: TRBJ2-3
cdr3_aa: CASSVGGVSLPQDTQYF
cdr3_nt: TGTGCCAGCAGCGTAGGCGGTGTTTCCCTTCCGCAGGATACGCAGTATTTT

d_call: TRBD1
clone_size: NA
v_call: TRBV29-1
j_call: TRBJ1-1
cdr3_aa: CSVGGTDHTEAFF
cdr3_nt: TGCAGCGTTGGGGGGACAGACCACACTGAAGCTTTCTTT

d_call: NA
clone_size: NA
v_call: TRBV6-5
j_call: TRBJ2-5
cdr3_aa: CASSPQLYQETQYF
cdr3_nt: TGTGCCAGCAGTCCACAGCTGTACCAAGAGACCCAGTACTTC

d_call: NA
clone_size: once
v_call: TRBV7-2
j_call: TRBJ2-3
cdr3_aa: CASSLAGSTDTQYF
cdr3_nt: TGTGCCAGCAGCTTAGCGGGGAGCACAGATACGCAGTATTTT

d_call: NA
clone_size: NA
v_call: TRBV20-1
j_call: TRBJ2-7
cdr3_aa: CSARDWDEQYF
cdr3_nt: TGCAGTGCTAGAGATTGGGACGAGCAGTACTTC

d_call: TRBD2
clone_size: NA
v_call: TRBV7-2
j_call: TRBJ2-5
cdr3_aa: CASSPSGGSQETQYF
cdr3_nt: TGTGCCAGCAGCCCTAGCGGGGGATCCCAAGAGACCCAGTACTTC

d_call: TRBD1
clone_size: NA
v_call: TRBV19
j_call: TRBJ2-7
cdr3_aa: CASSIVGTGEHEQYF
cdr3_nt: TGTGCCAGTAGTATAGTAGGGACAGGGGAACACGAGCAGTACTTC

d_call: NA
clone_size: NA
v_call: TRBV7-9
j_call: TRBJ2-1
cdr3_aa: CASSLFSSMGREQFF
cdr3_nt: TGTGCCAGCAGCTTATTTTCCAGCATGGGGCGTGAGCAGTTCTTC

d_call: NA
clone_size: NA
v_call: TRBV6-6
j_call: TRBJ1-1
cdr3_aa: CASSSGQGNTEAFF
cdr3_nt: TGTGCCAGCAGTTCCGGCCAAGGGAACACTGAAGCTTTCTTT

d_call: NA
clone_size: NA
v_call: TRBV18
j_call: TRBJ1-2
cdr3_aa: CASSPLAEVNYGYTF
cdr3_nt: TGTGCCAGCTCACCACTGGCAGAAGTTAACTATGGCTACACCTTC

d_call: NA
clone_size: NA
v_call: TRBV4-3
j_call: TRBJ1-4
cdr3_aa: CASSQEATNEKLFF
cdr3_nt: TGCGCCAGCAGCCAAGAAGCAACTAATGAAAAACTGTTTTTT

d_call: TRBD1
clone_size: NA
v_call: TRBV7-2
j_call: TRBJ2-2
cdr3_aa: CASSLGTGAGGELFF
cdr3_nt: TGTGCCAGCAGCTTAGGGACAGGGGCCGGCGGGGAGCTGTTTTTT

d_call: TRBD1
clone_size: NA
v_call: TRBV18
j_call: TRBJ1-4
cdr3_aa: CASSPLGQGDEKLFF
cdr3_nt: TGTGCCAGCTCACCCTTGGGACAGGGGGATGAAAAACTGTTTTTT

d_call: NA
clone_size: NA
v_call: TRBV5-6
j_call: TRBJ2-1
cdr3_aa: CASSFGRRRGIGNEQFF
cdr3_nt: TGTGCCAGCAGCTTCGGTCGGCGTCGCGGGATAGGCAATGAGCAGTTCTTC

d_call: TRBD1
clone_size: NA
v_call: TRBV7-6
j_call: TRBJ2-7
cdr3_aa: CASSLIMDRGKGEQYF
cdr3_nt: TGTGCCAGCAGCCTGATAATGGACAGGGGGAAAGGGGAGCAGTACTTC

d_call: TRBD1
clone_size: NA
v_call: TRBV18
j_call: TRBJ1-4
cdr3_aa: CASSPRPSGGAGRDEKLFF
cdr3_nt: TGTGCCAGCTCACCACGGCCCTCAGGGGGCGCCGGTAGGGATGAAAAACTGTTTTTT

d_call: TRBD2
clone_size: NA
v_call: TRBV27
j_call: TRBJ2-5
cdr3_aa: CASSPGLAGGFQETQYF
cdr3_nt: TGTGCCAGCAGTCCAGGACTAGCGGGAGGGTTTCAAGAGACCCAGTACTTC

d_call: NA
clone_size: NA
v_call: TRBV4-3
j_call: TRBJ2-7
cdr3_aa: CASSQAGEQYF
cdr3_nt: TGCGCCAGCAGCCAAGCGGGTGAGCAGTACTTC

d_call: NA
clone_size: once
v_call: TRBV7-3
j_call: TRBJ2-3
cdr3_aa: CASSLTSATDTQYF
cdr3_nt: TGTGCCAGCAGCTTAACATCAGCCACAGATACGCAGTATTTT